What follows are 21 T cell receptor beta chains derived from one specimen sequenced in a study of Ad26.COV2.S vaccination and SARS-CoV-2 variants. As to treatment: some 20 received Ad26.COV2.S at low or high dose, single or two shots; several received placebo; per-sample allocation not given. Material that was analyzed had been drawn on day 63 after the first vaccine or placebo injection. Assay used: immunoSEQ multiplex PCR; TCRdb lists only in-frame clones, some missing. The top ten clones hold roughly 2.1% of a sample with some 340,000 clones, roughly 84% of them seen once. Sample: peripheral blood, taken in a trial of Ad26.COV2.S vaccine versus placebo. These receptors were obtained from a person between 18 and 65 years old who received the Ad26.COV2.S COVID-19 vaccine or a placebo.

This clone has just one count. This sequence joins TRBV21-1 and TRBJ2-1; the table calls TRBD1, which could not be checked here. TRBV21-1 is an annotated pseudogene. The CDR3 totals 17 residues. Written as DNA, the CDR3 is TGTGCCAGCAGCAAACCGCAGGTCAGGGGCACCTACAATGAGCAGTTCTTC. It specifies CASSKPQVRGTYNEQFF.

CDR3 in DNA: TGCAGCGCGTTGGCCTTCGGGACAGGGGGCTCTGGAAACACCATATATTTT. Its translation: CSALAFGTGGSGNTIYF. This rearrangement joins TRBV29-1 to TRBJ1-3, with 11 bases matching TRBD1. The CDR3 has 17 amino acids. Germline loops: CDR1 SQVTM, CDR2 ANQGSEA. The V and J ends lost 7 bases and 0 bases, in that order; junction bases with no gene match: 11.

The V call is TRBV7-2, the J call TRBJ1-4; TRBD1 matches at 9 bases. CDR1 and CDR2 from the germline V gene are SGHTA and FQGNSA. Losses at the gene ends were 6 bases for V and 8 bases for J; bases not matched to a gene: 7. The CDR3 runs 14 residues. The CDR3 DNA sequence: TGTGCCAGCAGTCCCACAGGGGGCGAAGAAAAACTGTTTTTT. Encoded protein: CASSPTGGEEKLFF.

This chain links TRBV7-3 with TRBJ1-1; D not certain. Germline V gene data show CDR1 as SGHTA and CDR2 as FQGTGA. This CDR3 is built from 13 residues. The V and J ends lost 2 bases and 7 bases respectively, with 11 bases between them. The CDR3 coding sequence is TGTGCCAGCAGCTTATCTGTAGGGAATGAAGCTTTCTTT. It is translated as CASSLSVGNEAFF. The whole variable domain, filled in from reference TRBV7-3 and TRBJ1-1, reads GAGVSQTPSNKVTEKGKYVELRCDPISGHTALYWYRQSLGQGPEFLIYFQGTGAADDSGLPNDRFFAVRPEGSVSTLKIQRTERGDSAVYLCASSLSVGNEAFFGQGTRLTVV.

The J gene is TRBJ1-1, the V gene TRBV18, with TRBD1 matching 11 bases. This CDR3 is 13 amino acids long. Losses at the gene ends were 7 bases for V and 6 bases for J; bases not matched to a gene: 4. Germline CDR1 is KGHSH and CDR2 is LQKENI. CDR3 coding DNA: TGTGCCAGCTACCCGGGACAGGGGGCTGAAGCTTTCTTT. The encoded protein is CASYPGQGAEAFF.

J is TRBJ2-7 and V is TRBV30; TRBD1 or TRBD2 may be the D gene (5 bases each). The CDR3 runs to 15 residues. The V and J ends lost 3 bases and 2 bases respectively, with 17 bases between them. The germline CDR1 and CDR2 sequences are GTSNPN and SVGIG (reference sequence). The DNA for the CDR3 is TGTGCCTGGAGCATACCGGGGCCGGCGGCCTACGAGCAGTACTTC. Translating it yields CAWSIPGPAAYEQYF.

The chain carries TRBV9 and TRBJ2-3, with 8 bases fitting TRBD1. V trimming: 1 base; J trimming: 5 bases; junction bases outside the gene matches: 9. Germline CDR1 SGDLS, CDR2 YYNGEE. This CDR3 region has 16 residues. CDR3 sequence (DNA): TGTGCCAGCAGCGTAACCGCGCAGGGGGCGAGAGATACGCAGTATTTT. Translation gives CASSVTAQGARDTQYF.

Here the CDR3 DNA reads TGTGCCAGCAGCCTTAACAGGGGAGGCTACGAGCAGTACTTC. This sequence encodes CASSLNRGGYEQYF. The chain has TRBV5-8 and TRBJ2-7; D is perhaps TRBD1 (7 bases). V lost 4 bases, J lost 3 bases, and 14 bases lay in between. Germline-derived CDR1 and CDR2 are SGHTS and YDEGEE. CDR3 size: 14 residues. Supplemented by reference TRBV5-8 and TRBJ2-7, the full variable domain reads EAGVTQSPTHLIKTRGQQATLRCSPISGHTSVYWYQQALGLGLQFLLWYDEGEERNRGNFPPRFSGRQFPNYSSELNVNALELEDSALYLCASSLNRGGYEQYFGPGTRLTVT.

The rearrangement uses TRBV2 and TRBJ2-2; TRBD2 agrees at 12 bases. Germline CDR1 reads SNHLY; CDR2 reads FYNNEI. The CDR3 runs 16 residues. Unmatched junction bases numbered 4, after V lost 1 base and J lost 7 bases. For the CDR3, the DNA is TGTGCCAGCAGTGAAGAAGGACTAGCGGGGATCGGGGAGCTGTTTTTT. This codes for CASSEEGLAGIGELFF.

This chain uses TRBV5-1 with TRBJ2-6; TRBD1 matches at 7 bases. Germline-derived CDR1 and CDR2 are SGHRS and YFSETQ. The CDR3 totals 15 residues. Trimming took 7 bases from V and 2 from J; bases not matched to a gene: 6. DNA of the CDR3: TGCGCCAGCTCCCAGGGGGATCCTGGGGCCAACGTCCTGACTTTC. Translating it yields CASSQGDPGANVLTF.

This CDR3 reads CASSQGDTAGSPPETQYF. In DNA, the CDR3 is TGTGCCAGCAGCCAAGGAGATACAGCGGGCTCCCCCCCAGAGACCCAGTACTTC. This chain connects TRBV3-1 (or the pseudogene TRBV3-2) to TRBJ2-5; weak D call: TRBD2 (6 bases). V was clipped by 1 base and J by 4 bases, with 22 bases between them. The germline gives CDR1 LGHDT, CDR2 YNNKEL (reference sequence). CDR3 length: 18 residues.

This clone was seen only once. This chain uses TRBV5-6 with TRBJ1-1; unclear D gene. V lost 4 bases to trimming and J lost 4 bases, with 11 bases between them. The CDR3 runs 13 residues. Germline CDR1 SGHDT, CDR2 YYEEEE. The CDR3 region has the DNA TGTGCCAGCAGCCGGTCGAGGATCACTGAAGCTTTCTTT. Amino acids: CASSRSRITEAFF.

The chain is built from TRBV6-6 and TRBJ2-7; weak D call: TRBD2 (5 bases). Germline assignment: CDR1 MNHNY and CDR2 SVGAGI (reference sequence). With 0 bases removed from V and 6 bases from J, the gap between germline ends came to 12 bases. This CDR3 contains 14 residues. CDR3 loop: CASSYSVPGVEQYF. For the CDR3, the DNA is TGTGCCAGCAGTTACTCGGTTCCCGGGGTCGAGCAGTACTTC.

The chain uses TRBV15 and TRBJ1-2; 7 nucleotides match TRBD1. Trimming took 3 bases from V and 2 from J; bases not matched to a gene: 3. The CDR3 extends over 14 amino acids. Germline assignment: CDR1 LNHNV and CDR2 YYDKDF (reference sequence). CDR3: CATSREQGNYGYTF. The CDR3 bases are TGTGCCACCAGCAGGGAACAGGGGAACTATGGCTACACCTTC.

The V and J genes are TRBV30 and TRBJ2-1; unclear D gene. Germline values: CDR1 GTSNPN, CDR2 SVGIG (reference sequence). V lost 1 base and J 4 bases, leaving 11 bases between the germline ends. This CDR3 has 14 residues. The CDR3 DNA is TGTGCCTGGAGTGCGTTAATGGGGTACAATGAGCAGTTCTTC. Protein product: CAWSALMGYNEQFF.

The rearrangement links TRBV14 to TRBJ2-2, with 9 bases lining up with TRBD1. The junction had 12 bases not matched to a gene; V was cut back by 1 base and J by 6 bases. Germline V gene data show CDR1 as SGHDN and CDR2 as FVKESK. This CDR3 spans 18 amino acids. The CDR3 nucleotides are TGTGCCAGCAGCCAAGGAAGGATGAGGACAGGGGTCCCCGGGGAGCTGTTTTTT. Its translation: CASSQGRMRTGVPGELFF.

The genes are TRBV7-2 and TRBJ2-3, with D perhaps TRBD2 (7 bases). Between the trimmed V and J ends, which lost 5 bases and 6 bases, there was a span of 12 bases. CDR3 length equals 13 residues. CDR1 and CDR2 from the germline V gene are SGHTA and FQGNSA. In DNA, the CDR3 is TGTGCCAGCAGCCCCGCGGGGGCCGATACGCAGTATTTT. Translating it yields CASSPAGADTQYF. The full variable domain, with the rest looked up from reference TRBV7-2 and TRBJ2-3, is GAGVSQSPSNKVTEKGKDVELRCDPISGHTALYWYRQSLGQGLEFLIYFQGNSAPDKSGLPSDRFSAERTGGSVSTLTIQRTQQEDSAVYLCASSPAGADTQYFGPGTRLTVL.

The chain recombines TRBV4-3 with TRBJ2-1; D is unresolved. This CDR3 is built from 13 residues. Germline loops: CDR1 LGHNA, CDR2 YSLEER. With 0 bases removed from V and 10 bases from J, the gap between germline ends came to 10 bases. The CDR3 nucleotides are TGCGCCAGCAGCCAAGAGCCCGGTTCGGAGCAGTTCTTC. Protein: CASSQEPGSEQFF.

This chain uses TRBV7-9 with TRBJ2-1; D not resolved. Trimming pared 6 bases from V and 5 bases from J, leaving 14 bases between. The CDR3 runs 14 residues. Germline CDR1 SEHNR, CDR2 FQNEAQ (reference sequence). The CDR3 region has the DNA TGTGCCAGCAGTCCAAAGCTCCCCGACAATGAGCAGTTCTTC. It specifies CASSPKLPDNEQFF.

This chain joins TRBV14 and TRBJ1-3; no clear D. Trimming removed 8 bases from V and 4 bases from J, with 9 bases in between. The CDR3 has 12 residues. Germline CDR1 and CDR2: SGHDN and FVKESK. Written as DNA, the CDR3 is TGTGCCAGCGCAGTATCCGGAAACACCATATATTTT. It translates to CASAVSGNTIYF.

In this sample, this clone turned up many times. The chain is built from TRBV30 and TRBJ2-5; a weak D match, TRBD2 (6 bases). CDR3 length: 13 amino acids. V lost 0 bases, J lost 5 bases, and 10 bases lay in between. Germline loops: CDR1 GTSNPN, CDR2 SVGIG (reference sequence). CDR3: CAWSVRRGETQYF. The CDR3 DNA is TGTGCCTGGAGTGTACGGCGGGGTGAGACCCAGTACTTC. The variable domain in full, completed from reference TRBV30 and TRBJ2-5, reads SQTIHQWPATLVQPVGSPLSLECTVEGTSNPNLYWYRQAAGRGLQLLFYSVGIGQISSEVPQNLSASRPQDRQFILSSKKLLLSDSGFYLCAWSVRRGETQYFGPGTRLLVL.